One sample yielded the 13 T cell receptor beta chains listed below, sequenced in a study of T cell responses to AZD1222 COVID-19 vaccine. The repertoire was sequenced with immunoSEQ multiplex PCR; TCRdb's copy has only in-frame clones and lacks some. The table lists almost 80,000 clones, about nine tenths of them singletons. Sequenced material: peripheral blood, taken on day 0 of AZD1222 vaccination. These receptors originate from an adult in good health.

The chain employs TRBV19 and TRBJ1-4, with 8 bases fitting TRBD1. The length of the CDR3 is 16 residues. In germline, CDR1 is LNHDA, CDR2 SQIVND (reference sequence). The junction had 9 bases not matched to a gene; V was cut back by 5 bases and J by 4 bases. CDR3 bases: TGTGCCAGTAGTTCGAGCAGGGGGCGCGGTAATGAAAAACTGTTTTTT. Amino acids: CASSSSRGRGNEKLFF.

CDR3 protein: CASSASGLTFNEQFF. CDR3 DNA sequence: TGTGCCAGCAGCGCCTCCGGCCTGACGTTTAATGAGCAGTTCTTC. The gene calls are TRBV9 and TRBJ2-1; D is unresolved. Looked up from germline, CDR1 is SGDLS and CDR2 is YYNGEE. The germline V and J ends were trimmed by 3 bases and 7 bases, with 17 bases remaining between them. CDR3 length equals 15 residues.

This chain links TRBV2 with TRBJ1-1; no reliable D call. Trimming cost V 4 bases and J 6 bases, with 12 bases left between them. CDR1 and CDR2 (germline): SNHLY, FYNNEI. The CDR3 length is 13 residues. CDR3 DNA sequence: TGTGCCAGCAGTGGTCAGTCGGACGCTGAAGCTTTCTTT. Amino acids: CASSGQSDAEAFF.

This clone was counted a few times. The V call is TRBV28, the J call TRBJ2-1; D may be TRBD1 or TRBD2 (5 bases each). Trimming pared 6 bases from V and 3 bases from J, leaving 9 bases between. The germline gives CDR1 MDHEN, CDR2 SYDVKM. This CDR3 comprises 13 residues. The CDR3 DNA is TGTGCCAGCAGGGGGACGGGCTACAATGAGCAGTTCTTC. The encoded protein is CASRGTGYNEQFF.

The chain joins TRBV9 to TRBJ2-4; 13 bases are a match to TRBD2. V lost 4 bases to trimming and J lost 2 bases; unmatched junction nucleotides: 3. CDR1 is SGDLS and CDR2 is YYNGEE in the germline V gene. The CDR3 has 16 amino acids. This CDR3 reads CASSPGTSGTKNIQYF. DNA of the CDR3: TGTGCCAGCAGCCCCGGGACTAGCGGGACCAAAAACATTCAGTACTTC.

A word on this clone: Distinct nucleotide sequences in the sample also encode this CDR3. V gene TRBV15 combines with J gene TRBJ2-5; no clear D gene. Germline V gene sequence: CDR1 LNHNV, CDR2 YYDKDF (reference sequence). The CDR3 has 14 residues. V was pared by 1 base and J by 1 base, with 7 bases between. Here the CDR3 reads CATSRGSTQETQYF. In DNA form, the CDR3 reads TGTGCCACCAGCAGAGGGTCAACCCAAGAGACCCAGTACTTC.

The gene calls are TRBV30 and TRBJ2-1, with 8 bases matching TRBD2. The CDR3 is 13 amino acids. With 4 bases clipped from V and 9 bases from J, the junction kept 8 bases outside the gene matches. Germline lookup yields CDR1 GTSNPN and CDR2 SVGIG (reference sequence). CDR3 DNA sequence: TGTGCCTGGAAGGTAGCGGGGTCCCGTGAGCAGTTCTTC. Residues: CAWKVAGSREQFF.

This chain connects TRBV11-2 to TRBJ2-7; 9 nucleotides line up with TRBD1. Trimming took 1 base from V and 3 from J; bases not matched to a gene: 4. Germline lookup yields CDR1 SGHAT and CDR2 FQNNGV. This CDR3 spans 15 amino acids. CDR3 sequence (DNA): TGTGCCAGCAGCTTAGGCAGGACAGGGGTCTACGAGCAGTACTTC. Amino acids: CASSLGRTGVYEQYF.

This rearrangement joins TRBV7-2 to TRBJ1-6; no definite D call. The CDR3 spans 15 residues. The germline V gene has CDR1 SGHTA and CDR2 FQGNSA. Trimming shortened V by 4 bases and J by 4 bases, and 11 bases separated the two germline ends. The DNA of the CDR3 is TGTGCCAGCAGCTCGCAGGCCCCTTATAATTCACCCCTCCACTTT. It is translated as CASSSQAPYNSPLHF.

The V gene is TRBV18, the J gene TRBJ2-2, with TRBD1 as a possible D gene (6 bases). The CDR3 is made up of 16 amino acids. The V gene lost 2 bases and the J gene lost 4 bases, with 14 bases spanning the gap. Germline V gene data show CDR1 as KGHSH and CDR2 as LQKENI. The CDR3 DNA sequence: TGTGCCAGCTCACCAATTGGGACACCGCGCACCGGGGAGCTGTTTTTT. Amino acid sequence: CASSPIGTPRTGELFF. Supplemented by reference TRBV18 and TRBJ2-2, the full variable domain reads NAGVMQNPRHLVRRRGQEARLRCSPMKGHSHVYWYRQLPEEGLKFMVYLQKENIIDESGMPKERFSAEFPKEGPSILRIQQVVRGDSAAYFCASSPIGTPRTGELFFGEGSRLTVL.

J is TRBJ2-7 and V is TRBV2; 7 bases line up with TRBD2. The germline CDR1 and CDR2 sequences are SNHLY and FYNNEI. The CDR3 is 14 amino acids. J was trimmed by 2 bases and V by 7 bases; bases with no gene match: 8. The CDR3 is CASTRTSQTYEQYF. The CDR3 region has the DNA TGTGCCAGCACCCGGACTAGTCAAACCTACGAGCAGTACTTC.

The chain combines TRBV12-3 or TRBV12-4 with TRBJ1-2, with D uncertain. There are 12 residues in the CDR3. V shed 10 bases and J shed 5 bases, with 14 bases lying between them. The CDR3 spells CAISWGGYGYTF. CDR3 nucleotides: TGTGCCATCTCTTGGGGAGGGTATGGCTACACCTTC.

About this clone itself: The sample contains more than one DNA sequence encoding this CDR3. The chain combines TRBV7-9 with TRBJ2-3; D unclear. The germline V gene encodes CDR1 SEHNR and CDR2 FQNEAQ (reference sequence). Trimming shortened V by 3 bases and J by 6 bases, and 4 bases separated the two germline ends. The length of the CDR3 is 11 residues. For the CDR3, the DNA is TGTGCCAGCAGCTTTACGGATACGCAGTATTTT. Translating it yields CASSFTDTQYF. Full variable domain (rest looked up from reference TRBV7-9 and TRBJ2-3): DTGVSQNPRHKITKRGQNVTFRCDPISEHNRLYWYRQTLGQGPEFLTYFQNEAQLEKSRLLSDRFSAERPKGSFSTLEIQRTEQGDSAMYLCASSFTDTQYFGPGTRLTVL.